Below, 30 T cell receptor beta chains from the same sample are listed, as sequenced in a study of T-cell memory formation after mild COVID-19. TCRdb re-derived calls from the 5' RACE reads in MiXCR, one entry per CDR3 protein. The sample has 350,000 to 500,000 distinct CDR3 sequences, around a quarter seen once. The sample comprised PBMCs or a T cell subset sorted from them (not recorded which). These receptors originate from an adult woman who had mild COVID-19 (a few samples of this study predate the infection). Cell type and time point are not known.

This chain links TRBV18 with TRBJ1-6; D is undetermined. Germline V gives CDR1 KGHSH, CDR2 LQKENI. This CDR3 spans 18 amino acids. V shed 2 bases and J shed 3 bases, with 17 bases lying between them. As DNA, the CDR3 is TGTGCCAGCTCACCAAGAGGGCCATCCGAGGTCTATAATTCACCCCTCCACTTT. Protein product: CASSPRGPSEVYNSPLHF. The entire variable domain, with the rest obtained from reference TRBV18 and TRBJ1-6, is as follows: NAGVMQNPRHLVRRRGQEARLRCSPMKGHSHVYWYRQLPEEGLKFMVYLQKENIIDESGMPKERFSAEFPKEGPSILRIQQVVRGDSAAYFCASSPRGPSEVYNSPLHFGNGTRLTVT.

J is TRBJ1-6 and V is TRBV6-6, with 7 bases identical to TRBD1. Germline CDR1 MNHNY, CDR2 SVGAGI (reference sequence). Trimming at V came to 2 bases and at J to 9 bases, leaving 4 bases not matched to a gene. This CDR3 contains 14 residues. The CDR3 loop is CASSYRQGGSPLHF. The CDR3 DNA sequence: TGTGCCAGCAGTTACCGACAGGGTGGTTCACCCCTCCACTTT.

This clonotype has at least ten counts. The V gene is TRBV2, the J gene TRBJ2-7; D is undetermined. V was clipped by 6 bases and J by 0 bases, with 6 bases between them. CDR3 length: 12 amino acids. CDR1 SNHLY and CDR2 FYNNEI come from the germline V gene. The CDR3 loop reads CASRLSSYEQYF. CDR3 DNA sequence: TGTGCCAGCAGGCTTAGCTCCTACGAGCAGTACTTC.

This clonotype was detected many times. The chain couples TRBV11-2 to TRBJ1-1, with D hard to call. The CDR3 has 14 residues. Trimming took 1 base from V and 0 from J, leaving 6 bases between them. The germline CDR1 and CDR2 sequences are SGHAT and FQNNGV. The chain's CDR3 is CASSLGPVNTEAFF. The CDR3 DNA reads as TGTGCCAGCAGCTTAGGTCCCGTGAACACTGAAGCTTTCTTT.

The rearrangement uses TRBV30 and TRBJ1-2, with unresolved D. The length of the CDR3 is 12 residues. The V end lost 3 bases, the J end lost 5 bases, and 10 bases lay between the germline ends. Per germline, CDR1 GTSNPN and CDR2 SVGIG (reference sequence). The CDR3 DNA sequence: TGTGCCTGGAGCCCTGGACCTTATGGCTACACCTTC. It yields the protein CAWSPGPYGYTF.

V is TRBV4-2 and J is TRBJ2-1; 13 nucleotides match TRBD2. The CDR3 length is 18 residues. Germline trimming cut 5 bases from V and 3 bases from J; bases unmatched to any gene: 10. Germline V gives CDR1 LGHNA, CDR2 YNFKEQ. The CDR3 reads CASSTSGGAQISYNEQFF. CDR3 nucleotides: TGTGCCAGCAGCACTAGCGGGGGGGCTCAGATAAGCTACAATGAGCAGTTCTTC.

The chain combines TRBV12-3 or TRBV12-4 with TRBJ2-1, with a possible D match to TRBD1 (6 bases). V was cut by 4 bases and J by 2 bases, with 15 bases left in between. The CDR3 is made up of 16 amino acids. The DNA for the CDR3 is TGTGCCAGCAGTTCTCTACAGGGCGCCACCTACAATGAGCAGTTCTTC. Its translation: CASSSLQGATYNEQFF.

This clonotype came up a few times. The chain carries TRBV7-2 and TRBJ2-7, with TRBD1 matching over 9 bases. Looked up from germline, CDR1 is SGHTA and CDR2 is FQGNSA. CDR3 length: 15 residues. V lost 5 bases, J lost 3 bases, and 8 bases stayed unmatched. This chain's CDR3 is CASSISGTGYYEQYF. The CDR3 DNA reads as TGTGCCAGCAGCATTTCCGGGACAGGGTACTACGAGCAGTACTTC.

This rearrangement joins TRBV5-5 to TRBJ1-6, with D perhaps matching TRBD1 (6 bases). CDR3 length equals 16 residues. Between the trimmed V and J ends, which lost 2 bases and 7 bases, there was a span of 16 bases. The V gene's germline CDR1 is SGHKS and CDR2 YYEKEE (reference sequence). This CDR3 reads CASSFSGGAGNSPLHF. In DNA, the CDR3 is TGTGCCAGCAGCTTCTCCGGGGGCGCCGGAAATTCACCCCTCCACTTT.

In its sample, this clonotype was seen a few times. The chain carries TRBV6-5 and TRBJ2-1; TRBD2 agrees at 8 bases. CDR1 is MNHEY and CDR2 is SVGAGI in the germline V gene. The J segment lost 0 bases and the V segment lost 4 bases, leaving 2 bases of the junction unmatched. CDR3 length: 15 residues. CDR3 residues: CASSFLAGSYNEQFF. Here the CDR3 DNA reads TGTGCCAGCAGTTTCCTAGCGGGCTCCTACAATGAGCAGTTCTTC.

The rearrangement joins TRBV4-3 to TRBJ2-1; D uncertain. Trimming removed 0 bases from V and 8 bases from J, with 14 bases in between. In germline, CDR1 is LGHNA, CDR2 YSLEER. The CDR3 runs to 15 residues. The CDR3 region is CASSQEARSGDEQFF. CDR3 sequence (DNA): TGCGCCAGCAGCCAAGAGGCCCGATCTGGGGATGAGCAGTTCTTC.

This clonotype has more than one count but fewer than ten. The chain joins TRBV3-1 to TRBJ2-4, with 7 bases fitting TRBD2. This CDR3 contains 14 residues. V lost 4 bases to trimming and J lost 7 bases; unmatched junction nucleotides: 7. CDR1 is LGHDT and CDR2 is YNNKEL in the germline V gene (reference sequence). CDR3 coding DNA: TGTGCCAGCAGCCCCTCGGTCGGGGGGAACATTCAGTACTTC. It specifies CASSPSVGGNIQYF. Together with reference TRBV3-1 and TRBJ2-4, the CDR3 gives the full variable domain: DTAVSQTPKYLVTQMGNDKSIKCEQNLGHDTMYWYKQDSKKFLKIMFSYNNKELIINETVPNRFSPKSPDKAHLNLHINSLELGDSAVYFCASSPSVGGNIQYFGAGTRLSVL.

This clonotype was found once. This chain connects TRBV20-1 to TRBJ2-7, with 7 bases that match TRBD2. The ends lost 0 bases at V and 5 bases at J; junction bases unmatched: 10. The CDR3 is 15 residues long. CDR1 DFQATT and CDR2 SNEGSKA come from the germline V gene (reference sequence). For the CDR3, the DNA is TGCAGTGCTAGAGAGTGGGAAGCGGGATCCCACGAGCAGTACTTC. Protein: CSAREWEAGSHEQYF.

About this clonotype: A much larger clone is a single base away; this may be a read error. The chain couples TRBV7-9 to TRBJ2-1; possible D gene TRBD2, 6 bases. Germline V gene sequence: CDR1 SEHNR, CDR2 FQNEAQ (reference sequence). V was trimmed by 5 bases and J by 8 bases, leaving 19 bases between them. This CDR3 contains 15 residues. The CDR3 spells CASSIRESRADEQFF. Here the CDR3 DNA reads TGTGCCAGCAGCATTCGGGAGAGTCGGGCCGATGAGCAGTTCTTC.

This clonotype showed up just a few times. The chain links TRBV5-1 to TRBJ2-2; 9 positions match TRBD1. V was pared by 5 bases and J by 7 bases, with 9 bases of the junction left unmatched. This CDR3 spans 15 amino acids. Germline V gene sequence: CDR1 SGHRS, CDR2 YFSETQ. The CDR3 bases are TGCGCCAGCAGACCGGGACAGGGCTCCTACGGGGAGCTGTTTTTT. Translated: CASRPGQGSYGELFF.

This clonotype was observed a handful of times. The chain has TRBV2 and TRBJ1-1; no firm D call. Germline CDR1 SNHLY, CDR2 FYNNEI. V lost 5 bases, J lost 10 bases, and 8 bases lay in between. The length of the CDR3 is 10 residues. In DNA, the CDR3 is TGTGCCAGCAGTACCACAATAGCTTTCTTT. Its protein product is CASSTTIAFF.

This clonotype was observed many times. The V gene is TRBV20-1, the J gene TRBJ2-2; the match to TRBD2 covers 8 bases. CDR3 length: 14 amino acids. Germline V gene lookup returns CDR1 DFQATT and CDR2 SNEGSKA (reference sequence). V lost 2 bases, J lost 2 bases, and 1 base stayed unmatched. The CDR3 DNA is TGCAGTGCTAGAAGCGGGGGAAACACCGGGGAGCTGTTTTTT. Its translation: CSARSGGNTGELFF.

This clonotype was counted between two and nine times. J is TRBJ2-7 and V is TRBV7-6, with TRBD1 matching 7 bases. J was trimmed by 2 bases and V by 2 bases; bases with no gene match: 3. The CDR3 extends over 14 amino acids. Germline lookup yields CDR1 SGHVS and CDR2 FNYEAQ. The chain's CDR3 is CASSLSTGTYEQYF. CDR3 coding DNA: TGTGCCAGCAGCTTATCGACAGGGACCTACGAGCAGTACTTC.

J is TRBJ2-2 and V is TRBV7-9; 10 bases agree with TRBD2. Germline V lookup: CDR1 SEHNR, CDR2 FQNEAQ (reference sequence). The CDR3 spans 15 residues. After removal of 6 bases from V and 6 bases from J, the junction contained 7 bases not matched to a gene. This chain's CDR3 is CASSFGGTSAGELFF. CDR3 nucleotide sequence: TGTGCCAGCAGTTTTGGAGGGACTAGCGCCGGGGAGCTGTTTTTT.

V usage is TRBV5-1 and J usage is TRBJ1-5; 8 positions agree with TRBD1. There are 16 residues in the CDR3. The germline V gene has CDR1 SGHRS and CDR2 YFSETQ. J lost 7 bases, V lost 0 bases, and 9 bases had no gene match. The DNA for the CDR3 is TGCGCCAGCAGCTTGGGGACAGGGATGCTCGCGCAGCCCCAGCATTTT. It specifies CASSLGTGMLAQPQHF. The full variable domain, with the rest looked up from reference TRBV5-1 and TRBJ1-5, is KAGVTQTPRYLIKTRGQQVTLSCSPISGHRSVSWYQQTPGQGLQFLFEYFSETQRNKGNFPGRFSGRQFSNSRSEMNVSTLELGDSALYLCASSLGTGMLAQPQHFGDGTRLSIL.

This clonotype has just a few counts. The genes are TRBV24-1 and TRBJ2-6, with TRBD1 identical over 8 bases. Trimming cost V 3 bases and J 2 bases; bases outside gene matches: 5. CDR1 and CDR2 (germline): KGHDR, SFDVKD. The CDR3 covers 17 residues. The CDR3 loop reads CATSDPSQGAGANVLTF. The CDR3 DNA reads TGTGCCACCAGTGATCCCTCACAGGGGGCTGGGGCCAACGTCCTGACTTTC.

J is TRBJ2-6 and V is TRBV11-1, with unresolved D. The CDR3 is made up of 15 amino acids. Trimming removed 1 base from V and 4 bases from J, with 8 bases in between. Germline CDR1 is SGHAT and CDR2 is FQDESV (reference sequence). The CDR3 DNA sequence: TGTGCCAGCAGCTTAGTCGTAGGGGGGGCCAACGTCCTGACTTTC. Protein sequence: CASSLVVGGANVLTF.

Only a few counts were recorded for this clonotype. The rearrangement uses TRBV30 and TRBJ1-5, with 8 bases identical to TRBD1. Germline V gives CDR1 GTSNPN, CDR2 SVGIG (reference sequence). Losses at the gene ends were 2 bases for V and 4 bases for J; bases not matched to a gene: 7. The CDR3 is 15 amino acids. The CDR3 DNA is TGTGCCTGGAGTCCTGGGACAGGAGGTAATCAGCCCCAGCATTTT. The encoded protein is CAWSPGTGGNQPQHF.

The genes are TRBV29-1 and TRBJ2-7, with TRBD1 matching over 8 bases. The ends lost 5 bases at V and 6 bases at J; junction bases unmatched: 12. CDR3 length: 14 residues. Looked up from germline, CDR1 is SQVTM and CDR2 is ANQGSEA. The DNA of the CDR3 is TGCAGCGTTACATCCGGGACAGGAGGAGGCGAGCAGTACTTC. Its translation: CSVTSGTGGGEQYF.

The rearrangement uses TRBV5-5 and TRBJ1-2; no reliable D call. This CDR3 is built from 14 residues. Trimming removed 2 bases from V and 3 bases from J, with 11 bases in between. The germline gives CDR1 SGHKS, CDR2 YYEKEE (reference sequence). The CDR3 loop is CASSFVPGYYGYTF. In nucleotides, the CDR3 is TGTGCCAGCAGCTTCGTCCCGGGGTACTATGGCTACACCTTC.

The chain couples TRBV18 to TRBJ2-3, with unresolved D. V lost 3 bases to trimming and J lost 3 bases, with 4 bases between them. Germline V gene lookup returns CDR1 KGHSH and CDR2 LQKENI. The CDR3 consists of 12 residues. For the CDR3, the DNA is TGTGCCAGCTCACCGGAAACAGATACGCAGTATTTT. Translating gives CASSPETDTQYF.

The chain couples TRBV7-2 to TRBJ2-1; 9 bases fit TRBD1. The CDR3 covers 14 residues. Trimming at V came to 7 bases and at J to 7 bases, leaving 8 bases not matched to a gene. Germline V gene sequence: CDR1 SGHTA, CDR2 FQGNSA. The CDR3, as DNA: TGTGCCAGCACCAAAACAGGGGGCTGGAATGAGCAGTTCTTC. This translates into CASTKTGGWNEQFF. Together with reference TRBV7-2 and TRBJ2-1, the CDR3 gives the full variable domain: GAGVSQSPSNKVTEKGKDVELRCDPISGHTALYWYRQSLGQGLEFLIYFQGNSAPDKSGLPSDRFSAERTGGSVSTLTIQRTQQEDSAVYLCASTKTGGWNEQFFGPGTRLTVL.

The chain couples TRBV20-1 to TRBJ1-1, with a weak D call TRBD1 (5 bases). V lost 0 bases, J lost 11 bases, and 19 bases lay in between. Germline lookup yields CDR1 DFQATT and CDR2 SNEGSKA (reference sequence). The CDR3 has 14 residues. DNA for the CDR3: TGCAGTGCTAGAGATCCCGATAAAGGGGTTGAGGCTTTCTTT. Protein sequence: CSARDPDKGVEAFF.

The J gene is TRBJ2-7, the V gene TRBV30; D gene unclear. CDR1 and CDR2 (germline): GTSNPN, SVGIG (reference sequence). V shed 0 bases and J shed 2 bases, with 8 bases lying between them. The CDR3 contains 13 residues. CDR3 coding DNA: TGTGCCTGGAGTGTAAGCATAACCTACGAGCAGTACTTC. Translated, it gives CAWSVSITYEQYF.

V and J are TRBV11-2 and TRBJ2-7; possibly TRBD2 for D (5 bases). Germline CDR1 is SGHAT and CDR2 is FQNNGV. The CDR3 spans 14 residues. V was trimmed by 2 bases and J by 7 bases, leaving 15 bases between them. CDR3: CASSLRRAGGEQYF. Here the CDR3 DNA reads TGTGCCAGCAGCTTACGTAGGGCAGGAGGAGAGCAGTACTTC. The full variable domain, its missing parts supplied by reference TRBV11-2 and TRBJ2-7, is EAGVAQSPRYKIIEKRQSVAFWCNPISGHATLYWYQQILGQGPKLLIQFQNNGVVDDSQLPKDRFSAERLKGVDSTLKIQPAKLEDSAVYLCASSLRRAGGEQYFGPGTRLTVT.